A few counts support the clone carrying this T cell receptor (beta chain). The data were taken from a study of early T cells in non-severe SARS-CoV-2 infection. Germline CDR1 SQVTM, CDR2 ANQGSEA. CDR3 length equals 13 residues. J lost 7 bases, V lost 7 bases, and 10 bases had no gene match. From the 5' RACE reads, TCRdb called clonotypes with MiXCR, one entry per CDR3 protein. The data show roughly 100,000 distinct CDR3 sequences, with roughly 13% seen just once and approximately 6.4% held by the top ten. The receptor comes from an adult who was a healthcare worker with PCR-confirmed SARS-CoV-2 infection or an uninfected control (not recorded which). The sample consisted of whole blood. This chain joins TRBV29-1 and TRBJ2-5, with 9 positions matching TRBD2. The CDR3 coding sequence is TGCAGCGGACGTAGCGGGGGACTTGGGACCCAGTACTTC. Translated, it gives CSGRSGGLGTQYF.